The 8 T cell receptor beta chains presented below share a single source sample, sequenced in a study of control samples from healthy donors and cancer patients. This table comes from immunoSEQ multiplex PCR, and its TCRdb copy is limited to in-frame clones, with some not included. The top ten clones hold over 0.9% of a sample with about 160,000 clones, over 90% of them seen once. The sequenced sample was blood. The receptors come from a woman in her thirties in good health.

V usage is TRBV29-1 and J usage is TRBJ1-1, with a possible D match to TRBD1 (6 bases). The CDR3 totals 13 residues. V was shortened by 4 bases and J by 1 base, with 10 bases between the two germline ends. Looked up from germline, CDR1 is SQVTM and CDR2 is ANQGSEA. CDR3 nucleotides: TGCAGCGTTGGGGGGCGGAGGAACACTGAAGCTTTCTTT. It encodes CSVGGRRNTEAFF.

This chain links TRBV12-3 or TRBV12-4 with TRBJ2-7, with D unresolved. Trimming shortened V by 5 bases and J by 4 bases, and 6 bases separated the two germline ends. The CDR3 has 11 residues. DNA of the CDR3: TGTGCCAGCAGTGAGACTTACGAGCAGTACTTC. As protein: CASSETYEQYF.

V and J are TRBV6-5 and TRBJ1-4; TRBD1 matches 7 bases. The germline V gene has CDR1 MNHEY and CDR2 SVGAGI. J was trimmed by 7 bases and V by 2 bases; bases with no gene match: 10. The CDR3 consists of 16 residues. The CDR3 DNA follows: TGTGCCAGCAGTTACCCCCAGGGGGGGGGAAGTGAAAAACTGTTTTTT. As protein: CASSYPQGGGSEKLFF.

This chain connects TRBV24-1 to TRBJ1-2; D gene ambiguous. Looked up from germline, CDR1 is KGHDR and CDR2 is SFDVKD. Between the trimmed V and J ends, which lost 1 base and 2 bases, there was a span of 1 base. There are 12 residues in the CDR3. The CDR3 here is CATSDFNYGYTF. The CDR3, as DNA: TGTGCCACCAGTGATTTCAACTATGGCTACACCTTC.

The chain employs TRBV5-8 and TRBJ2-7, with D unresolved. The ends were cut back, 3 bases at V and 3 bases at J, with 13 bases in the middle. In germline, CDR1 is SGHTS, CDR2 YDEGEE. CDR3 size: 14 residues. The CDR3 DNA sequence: TGTGCCAGCAGCTCAGCACCCTCACGCTACGAGCAGTACTTC. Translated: CASSSAPSRYEQYF.

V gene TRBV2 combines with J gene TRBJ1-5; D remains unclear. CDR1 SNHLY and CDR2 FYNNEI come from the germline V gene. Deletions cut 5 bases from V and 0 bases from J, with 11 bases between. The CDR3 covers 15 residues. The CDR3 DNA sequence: TGTGCCAGCAGTCGCCAGGTTTATAGCAATCAGCCCCAGCATTTT. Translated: CASSRQVYSNQPQHF.

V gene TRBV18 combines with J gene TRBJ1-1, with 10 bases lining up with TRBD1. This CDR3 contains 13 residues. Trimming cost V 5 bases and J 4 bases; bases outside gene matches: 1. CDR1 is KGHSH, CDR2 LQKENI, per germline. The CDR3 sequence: CASSGTGATEAFF. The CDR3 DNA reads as TGTGCCAGCTCAGGGACAGGGGCCACTGAAGCTTTCTTT. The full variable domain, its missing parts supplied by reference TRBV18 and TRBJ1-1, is NAGVMQNPRHLVRRRGQEARLRCSPMKGHSHVYWYRQLPEEGLKFMVYLQKENIIDESGMPKERFSAEFPKEGPSILRIQQVVRGDSAAYFCASSGTGATEAFFGQGTRLTVV.

The chain's CDR3 is CASSLAAISGPSTDTQYF. As DNA, the CDR3 is TGTGCCAGCAGCTTAGCAGCGATTAGCGGGCCTAGCACAGATACGCAGTATTTT. The chain couples TRBV7-8 to TRBJ2-3; 7 nucleotides line up with TRBD2. This CDR3 region has 18 residues. Germline V gene lookup returns CDR1 SGHVS and CDR2 FQNEAQ. The junction had 9 bases not matched to a gene; V was cut back by 0 bases and J by 0 bases.